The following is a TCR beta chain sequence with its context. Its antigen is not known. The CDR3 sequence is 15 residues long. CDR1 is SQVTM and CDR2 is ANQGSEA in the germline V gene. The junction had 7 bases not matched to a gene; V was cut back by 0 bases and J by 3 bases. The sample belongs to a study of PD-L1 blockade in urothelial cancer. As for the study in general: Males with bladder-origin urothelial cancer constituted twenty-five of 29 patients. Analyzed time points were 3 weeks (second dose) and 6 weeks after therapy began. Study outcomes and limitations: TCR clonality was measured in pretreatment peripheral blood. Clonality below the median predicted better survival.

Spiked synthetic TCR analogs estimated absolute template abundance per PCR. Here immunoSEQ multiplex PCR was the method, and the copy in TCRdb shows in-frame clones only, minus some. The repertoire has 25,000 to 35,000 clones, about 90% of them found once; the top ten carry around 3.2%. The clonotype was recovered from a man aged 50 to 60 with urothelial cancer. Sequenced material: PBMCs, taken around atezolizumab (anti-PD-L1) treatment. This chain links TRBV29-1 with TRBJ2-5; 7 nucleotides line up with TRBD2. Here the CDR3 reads CSVEDWGLAEETQYF. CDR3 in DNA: TGCAGCGTTGAAGATTGGGGCCTAGCGGAAGAGACCCAGTACTTC.